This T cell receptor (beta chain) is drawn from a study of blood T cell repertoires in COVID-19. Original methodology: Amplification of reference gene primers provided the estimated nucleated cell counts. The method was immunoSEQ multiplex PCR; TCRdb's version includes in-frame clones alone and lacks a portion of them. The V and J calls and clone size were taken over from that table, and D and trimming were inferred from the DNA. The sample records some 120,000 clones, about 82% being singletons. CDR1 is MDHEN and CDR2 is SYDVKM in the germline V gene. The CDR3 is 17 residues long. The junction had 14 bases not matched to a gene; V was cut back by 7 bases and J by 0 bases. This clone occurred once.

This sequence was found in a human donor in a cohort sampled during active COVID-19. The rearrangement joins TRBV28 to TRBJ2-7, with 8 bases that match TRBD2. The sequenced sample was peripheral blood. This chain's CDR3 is CASTLITGGRSSYEQYF. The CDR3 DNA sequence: TGTGCCAGCACCCTAATCACTGGCGGGAGGAGCTCCTACGAGCAGTACTTC.